These 12 T cell receptor beta chains originate from one sample sequenced in a study of cytomegalovirus exposure and HLA in healthy donors. With 60 Vbeta and 13 Jbeta primers, the PCR was carried out. Sequenced by immunoSEQ multiplex PCR; TCRdb stores in-frame clones only, minus some. In the table there are about 59,000 clones, 70% to 75% of which are singletons. Sequencing was done on a sample of PBMCs. These TCRs come from a man in his thirties or forties in good health and CMV-seropositive.

The chain combines TRBV5-5 with TRBJ2-7; D unresolved. The germline V gene has CDR1 SGHKS and CDR2 YYEKEE (reference sequence). Trimming took 0 bases from V and 0 from J, leaving 10 bases between them. The CDR3 extends over 15 amino acids. The CDR3 reads CASSLAAAPSYEQYF. In DNA, the CDR3 is TGTGCCAGCAGCTTGGCCGCGGCCCCCTCCTACGAGCAGTACTTC.

This clone was picked up a small number of times. This chain links TRBV15 with TRBJ2-7, with 10 bases that match TRBD2. The germline V gene encodes CDR1 LNHNV and CDR2 YYDKDF (reference sequence). The CDR3 has 13 amino acids. J lost 2 bases, V lost 8 bases, and 3 bases had no gene match. The CDR3 is CATGSGGAYEQYF. CDR3 bases: TGTGCCACCGGGAGCGGGGGGGCCTACGAGCAGTACTTC.

This clone was detected only once. The chain uses TRBV6-5 and TRBJ2-7, with D uncertain. V was shortened by 0 bases and J by 2 bases, with 11 bases between the two germline ends. CDR3 length: 15 amino acids. Germline-derived CDR1 and CDR2 are MNHEY and SVGAGI. CDR3 coding DNA: TGTGCCAGCAGTTACTCCTTATCACTTCCCTACGAGCAGTACTTC. This encodes CASSYSLSLPYEQYF.

The genes are TRBV9 and TRBJ2-1, with D maybe TRBD2 (6 bases). The CDR3 has 15 residues. CDR1 is SGDLS, CDR2 YYNGEE, per germline. The V end was cut by 4 bases, the J end by 4 bases, with 15 bases between. CDR3 in DNA: TGTGCCAGCAGCCTAAATGCGGGGAGGTACAATGAGCAGTTCTTC. Amino acid sequence: CASSLNAGRYNEQFF.

This rearrangement joins TRBV20-1 to TRBJ1-1, with D unclear. With 8 bases removed from V and 1 base from J, the gap between germline ends came to 8 bases. The CDR3 covers 11 residues. CDR1 is DFQATT, CDR2 SNEGSKA, per germline (reference sequence). In nucleotides, the CDR3 is TGCAGTTCTTTTAGGAACACTGAAGCTTTCTTT. Translation: CSSFRNTEAFF.

To note about this clone: This CDR3 is missing its conserved last phenylalanine or tryptophan, likely due to a read error. The chain recombines TRBV5-1 with TRBJ1-2; TRBD1 matches at 9 bases. The germline gives CDR1 SGHRS, CDR2 YFSETQ. The CDR3 totals 15 residues. V gave up 5 bases and J gave up 3 bases; unmatched junction bases: 8. CDR3 sequence (DNA): TGCGCCAGCAGACCACAGGGGGCGCTCGACTATGGCTACACCCTC. This translates into CASRPQGALDYGYTL.

A single count supports this clone. The CDR3 region has the DNA TGTGCCATCAGTTGGCCAGAGGCAGAGTTTCCCGACCATAGACGCCGTGAGACCTACGAGCAGTACTTC. It codes for CAISWPEAEFPDHRRRETYEQYF. V gene TRBV10-3 combines with J gene TRBJ2-7; D call uncertain. Trimming shortened V by 5 bases and J by 2 bases, and 40 bases separated the two germline ends. The germline gives CDR1 ENHRY, CDR2 SYGVKD. The CDR3 has 23 amino acids.

The gene calls are TRBV18 and TRBJ2-1; weak D call: TRBD2 (5 bases). Germline CDR1 is KGHSH and CDR2 is LQKENI. V shed 2 bases and J shed 4 bases, with 12 bases lying between them. The CDR3 covers 15 residues. The CDR3 reads CASSPEGMGYNEQFF. The CDR3, as DNA: TGTGCCAGCTCACCAGAGGGAATGGGGTACAATGAGCAGTTCTTC.

This clone was seen a handful of times. The genes are TRBV27 and TRBJ2-7; 14 bases are shared with TRBD2. V shed 8 bases, J shed 1 base, and the junction held 10 bases outside the gene matches. The germline V gene encodes CDR1 MNHEY and CDR2 SMNVEV (reference sequence). The CDR3 runs to 17 residues. As DNA, the CDR3 is TGTGCCAGCTGCCGACTAGCGGGGGGGTCGGTTTCCTACGAGCAGTACTTC. Translation gives CASCRLAGGSVSYEQYF.

The chain employs TRBV7-3 and TRBJ2-1; TRBD2 might be the D (6 bases). Looked up from germline, CDR1 is SGHTA and CDR2 is FQGTGA. This CDR3 is 12 amino acids long. Trimming shortened V by 1 base and J by 10 bases, and 8 bases separated the two germline ends. The CDR3: CASSLNRGEQFF. In nucleotides, the CDR3 is TGTGCCAGCAGCTTAAACCGGGGGGAGCAGTTCTTC.

This sequence joins TRBV7-2 and TRBJ2-5; D is undetermined. The CDR3 loop spans 14 amino acids. Germline V lookup: CDR1 SGHTA, CDR2 FQGNSA. V lost 1 base to trimming and J lost 2 bases, with 8 bases between them. In nucleotides, the CDR3 is TGTGCCAGCAGCTTAGTGGCATCGCAAGAGACCCAGTACTTC. As protein: CASSLVASQETQYF.

DNA of the CDR3: TGTGCCAGCAGGGGAGACCCCTACGAGCAGTACTTC. It translates to CASRGDPYEQYF. The chain combines TRBV6-5 with TRBJ2-7; D perhaps matches TRBD2 (5 bases). V lost 6 bases to trimming and J lost 2 bases, with 8 bases between them. Germline lookup yields CDR1 MNHEY and CDR2 SVGAGI. The CDR3 extends over 12 amino acids.